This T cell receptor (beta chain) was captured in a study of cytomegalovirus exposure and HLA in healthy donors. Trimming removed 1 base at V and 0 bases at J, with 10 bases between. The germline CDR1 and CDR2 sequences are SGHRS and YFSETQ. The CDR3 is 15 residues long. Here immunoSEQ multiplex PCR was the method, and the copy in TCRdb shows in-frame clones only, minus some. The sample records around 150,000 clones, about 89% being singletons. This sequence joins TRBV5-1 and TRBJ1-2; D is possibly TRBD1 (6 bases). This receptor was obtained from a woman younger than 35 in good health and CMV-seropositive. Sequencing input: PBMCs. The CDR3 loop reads CASSLLQGPNYGYTF. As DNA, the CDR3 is TGCGCCAGCAGCTTGTTGCAGGGGCCTAACTATGGCTACACCTTC.